This T cell receptor (beta chain) was retrieved from a study of shared clonotypes between healthy human individuals. What was sequenced on ten immunoSEQ deep assay plates was unsorted PBMC DNA. Data came from immunoSEQ multiplex PCR; TCRdb stores just in-frame clones and leaves some out. The sample holds about half a million clones, 81% seen once. The donor population consisted of healthy HIV-negative adults with no recent acute infections or vaccinations. Findings and limits, study-wide: The low donor count limited represented genetic and exposure-history diversity.

This clone was observed a few times. Its antigen remains unidentified. This TCR was recovered from a woman in her thirties or forties in good health. Some clones in this sample may be carry-over from other donors' samples. Sequenced sample: PBMCs.

The CDR3 region is CASSFSPSFSTDTQYF. CDR3 nucleotides: TGTGCCAGCAGTTTTAGCCCTAGCTTTAGCACAGATACGCAGTATTTT. V is TRBV28 and J is TRBJ2-3; the D gene is possibly TRBD2 (5 bases). In germline, CDR1 is MDHEN, CDR2 SYDVKM. This CDR3 contains 16 residues. The germline V and J ends were trimmed by 3 bases and 0 bases, with 13 bases remaining between them.